The source of this T cell receptor beta chain is a study of T-cell reconstitution after alpha-beta-depleted transplantation in children. Trimming stripped 4 bases from V and 1 base from J, with 9 bases between. This CDR3 spans 13 amino acids. Germline CDR1 SGHRS, CDR2 YFSETQ. Unique molecular identifiers featured in how the TCRbeta library was prepared. TCRdb used MiXCR to reprocess the PCR reads, holding one entry per CDR3 protein. The sample has roughly 610,000 distinct CDR3 sequences, over 9.5% seen once. This clonotype was recorded at least ten times. The sequencing used PBMCs from the stem cell graft donor, collected from the stem cell graft. The V and J genes are TRBV5-1 and TRBJ2-7, with a possible D match to TRBD2 (6 bases). This receptor was taken from a human donor who donated a stem cell graft to a child with acute myeloid leukemia. The CDR3, as DNA: TGCGCCAGCAGCCCGGAGGGGTCCTACGAGCAGTACTTC. Protein product: CASSPEGSYEQYF.